What follows are 2 T cell receptor beta chains derived from one specimen sequenced in a study of vaccination and CD4 T cells after COVID-19. Their antigens are not known. Treatment here: approximately nine-day PBMC culture with coronavirus spike peptide pools or control peptides (ViraFEST assay). At the Johns Hopkins FTIC core, DNA taken from cultured CD4+ T cells was sequenced by way of the Oncomine TCR Beta short-read assay. TCRdb fed the PCR reads into MiXCR, producing one record per CDR3 protein. Of about 7,100 distinct CDR3 sequences listed, approximately 74% are singletons. The sample consisted of CD4+ T cells from blood, cultured in vitro. The receptors shown here come from a human donor who had recovered from COVID-19.

The chain is built from TRBV6-2 or TRBV6-3 and TRBJ1-1; no firm D call. Germline V gene data show CDR1 as MNHEY and CDR2 as SVGEGT. The CDR3 has 16 amino acids. V shed 6 bases and J shed 1 base, with 18 bases lying between them. CDR3 amino acids: CASSPVGPAGNTEAFF. The CDR3 nucleotides are TGTGCCAGCAGCCCGGTCGGTCCCGCGGGGAACACTGAAGCTTTCTTT.

The J gene is TRBJ1-5, the V gene TRBV19; D remains ambiguous. CDR3 size: 15 residues. The ends were cut back, 3 bases at V and 0 bases at J, with 9 bases in the middle. Per the germline V gene, CDR1 is LNHDA and CDR2 is SQIVND (reference sequence). The CDR3 DNA reads as TGTGCCAGTAGTATCTGGACGCATAGCAATCAGCCCCAGCATTTT. It translates to CASSIWTHSNQPQHF.